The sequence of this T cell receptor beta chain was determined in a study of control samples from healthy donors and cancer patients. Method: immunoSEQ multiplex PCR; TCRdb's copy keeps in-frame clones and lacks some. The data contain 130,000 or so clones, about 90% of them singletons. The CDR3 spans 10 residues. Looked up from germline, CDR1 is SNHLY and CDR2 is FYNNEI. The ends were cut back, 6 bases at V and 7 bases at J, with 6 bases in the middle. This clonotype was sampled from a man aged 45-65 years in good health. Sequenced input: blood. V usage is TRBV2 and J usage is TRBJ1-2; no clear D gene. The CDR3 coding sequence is TGTGCCAGCAGGGTCTCTGGCTACACCTTC. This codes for CASRVSGYTF.